This is a list of T cell receptor beta chains from one sample in a study of shared clonotypes between healthy human individuals. Some clones are missing from TCRdb's copy, which holds only in-frame ones; the method was immunoSEQ multiplex PCR. In the table there are about 500,000 clones, around 77% of which are singletons. The material sequenced was PBMCs. Receptors were obtained from a woman aged 40 to 50 in good health. Some clones in this sample may be carry-over from other donors' samples. Both conserved end residues are part of each CDR3. The order of the fields is V gene, D gene, clone size, J gene, CDR3 protein. The D gene is left open where the match is weak. Not all rows give a size; the values are once, few, many and, for expanded clones, a class.

>TRBV5-1|.|few|TRBJ1-3
CASSYGGSGNTIYF
>TRBV27|TRBD2|.|TRBJ2-5
CASSFFGEGETQYF
>TRBV5-1|TRBD2|.|TRBJ2-1
CASSLAKRELDNEQFF
>TRBV27|.|.|TRBJ2-1
CASSLGGTPLYEQFF
>TRBV5-1|TRBD1|.|TRBJ1-1
CASSTQTGVTEAFF
>TRBV11-2|.|.|TRBJ2-5
CASRGPGLQETQYF
>TRBV7-2|.|few|TRBJ2-7
CASSARQESYEQYF
>TRBV30|TRBD1|.|TRBJ2-1
CAGGQGRNEQFF
>TRBV28|TRBD2|.|TRBJ2-1
CASRRTGLANEQFF
>TRBV7-9|TRBD2|few|TRBJ2-3
CASSITGTSADTQYF
>TRBV7-9|.|.|TRBJ1-1
CASSSPGDLNTEAFF
>TRBV18|TRBD2|.|TRBJ2-1
CASSPPLSGRAIEQFF
>TRBV7-9|TRBD2|.|TRBJ2-2
CASRGGLAGDTGELFF
>TRBV28|TRBD1|.|TRBJ2-7
CASQGARGYYEQYF
>TRBV14|.|.|TRBJ1-1
CASSQMTGYTEAFF
>TRBV7-8|.|.|TRBJ1-4
CASSINAPGGEKLFF
>TRBV30|.|.|TRBJ2-7
CAWSHDDEQYF
>TRBV27|.|.|TRBJ2-3
CASRSGSGADTQYF
>TRBV19|TRBD2|few|TRBJ2-1
CASSPRPGLAAREQFF
>TRBV15|TRBD1|.|TRBJ2-7
CATSRDRQGVYEQYF
>TRBV29-1|.|.|TRBJ2-3
CSVVSLTDTQYF
>TRBV11-2|TRBD1|.|TRBJ2-2
CASSSRDRGTGELFF
>TRBV2|TRBD2|.|TRBJ2-6
CASRATSGGTSGANVLTF
>TRBV7-9|TRBD1|few|TRBJ1-1
CASSRQGNTEAFF
>TRBV5-1|.|few|TRBJ1-1
CASSPAMTQGSAEAFF
>TRBV6-6|.|.|TRBJ2-1
CASRIGVVGTEQFF
>TRBV28|TRBD1|.|TRBJ1-5
CASSSRQGRVNQPQHF
>TRBV7-9|.|once|TRBJ2-2
CASSEYQAGELFF
>TRBV21-1|.|.|TRBJ1-5
CASTDGGNQPQHF
>TRBV5-1|.|.|TRBJ2-7
CASSLQVAGTYEQYF
>TRBV7-9|.|once|TRBJ2-7
CASSLKVVSEQYF
>TRBV19|.|.|TRBJ1-1
CASSPPGTEAFF
>TRBV5-1|.|.|TRBJ2-6
CASREVPGANVLTF
>TRBV14|.|many|TRBJ2-7
CASSQVQASYEQYF
>TRBV18|.|few|TRBJ2-2
CASSPLPGQNTGELFF
>TRBV4-1|.|.|TRBJ2-3
CASSQFGVPDTQYF
>TRBV2|.|.|TRBJ2-3
CASRGGADTQYF
>TRBV7-2|TRBD1|.|TRBJ2-7
CASSLDRGSYEQYF
>TRBV11-3|TRBD2|.|TRBJ2-2
CASSSGLANSPGELFF
>TRBV28|.|.|TRBJ2-7
CASNQRVSYEQYF
>TRBV18|TRBD2|.|TRBJ2-5
CASLRLAGGGETQYF
>TRBV28|.|.|TRBJ2-5
CASSLSLAVETQYF
>TRBV28|.|.|TRBJ2-1
CVTGDTYNEQFF
>TRBV4-2|.|.|TRBJ2-6
CASSRPRSEGILGANVLTF
>TRBV18|TRBD2|.|TRBJ2-7
CASSRPLANSYEQYF
>TRBV6-5|.|few|.
CASNDPGTHYEQYF
>TRBV5-6|.|once|TRBJ2-6
CASSPRGSGANVLTF
>TRBV18|TRBD2|.|TRBJ2-5
CASSPGGGETQYF
>TRBV7-2|TRBD2|.|TRBJ2-4
CASRVTRGDGNIQYF
>TRBV14|TRBD2|.|TRBJ2-5
CASSLAGGSVVETQYF
>TRBV6-1|.|.|TRBJ2-7
CASSERVGVPYEQYF
>TRBV19|.|.|TRBJ1-4
CASRQGNEKLFF
>TRBV7-2|TRBD1|.|TRBJ1-2
CASSDSGTGVNSDGYTF
>TRBV15|.|.|TRBJ1-1
CATSSGPNTEAFF
>TRBV28|TRBD1|.|TRBJ1-1
CASTNWDRVASKAFF
>TRBV27|.|few|TRBJ2-7
CASSRTGLSYEQYF
>TRBV5-4|.|few|TRBJ2-3
CASSKSSHASTDTQYF
>TRBV10-1|.|.|TRBJ1-4
CASSETVPTGGLNEKLFF
>TRBV27|.|.|TRBJ1-4
CASSPPRGAGEKLFF